Listed below are T cell receptor beta chains from one sample, sequenced in a study of tumor and adjacent non-tumor tissue in lung cancer. TCRdb passed the multiplex PCR reads through MiXCR, listing each CDR3 protein once. The data contain 60,000 to 85,000 distinct CDR3 sequences, 65% to 90% of them singletons. The sample consisted of lung tumor tissue. These receptor sequences come from a woman in her forties or fifties with non-small cell lung cancer. Each CDR3 is given with its conserved first and last residue. The D gene is left open where the match is weak.

D,V,J,DNA,CDR3
TRBD1,TRBV7-2,TRBJ2-7,TGTGCCAGCAGCGACAACAGGGGCCCCCCCTACGAGCAGTACTTC,CASSDNRGPPYEQYF
-,TRBV6-5,TRBJ1-1,TGTGGCAGCAGTTACCGGGAATACACTGAAACTTTCTTT,CGSSYREYTETFF
TRBD2,TRBV20-1,TRBJ2-1,TGCAGTGCTAGAGATAGCGGGACTCGGAATGAGCGGTTCTTC,CSARDSGTRNERFF
-,TRBV20-1,TRBJ2-4,TGCAGTATCACAGATCGAGTCAAAAACATTCAGTGCTTC,CSITDRVKNIQCF
-,TRBV6-5,TRBJ2-3,TGTGCCAGCAAATACGTGGCCACAGTTACGCAGTATTTT,CASKYVATVTQYF
-,TRBV11-2,TRBJ2-7,TGTGCCAGCTGGCTAAGAGGACTAACGGTCTCGGACGAGCAGTGCTTC,CASWLRGLTVSDEQCF
TRBD1,TRBV6-6,TRBJ1-5,TGTGCCAGCAACAGGGACAGCAATGAGCCCCAGCATTTT,CASNRDSNEPQHF
-,TRBV12-3/TRBV12-4,TRBJ1-4,TGTGCCAGCAGTCTACAGGCTGGCTTCGGTGAAAAACTGTTTTTT,CASSLQAGFGEKLFF
-,TRBV4-2,TRBJ2-1,TGTGCCAGCAGCCAAGAGTACGGAGAGTATTTCTTC,CASSQEYGEYFF
TRBD1,TRBV6-1,TRBJ2-5,TGTGCTAGCAGTGAAGGACAGGAGTACGAGACCCAGTACTTC,CASSEGQEYETQYF
-,TRBV6-1,TRBJ2-1,TGTGCCAGCAAGAGCCTAACATGGACCTTTGTGGATGAGCAATTCTTC,CASKSLTWTFVDEQFF